The clone carrying this TCR beta chain was seen more than once but under ten times. The antigen is undetermined. The source of the sample is a study of post-analysis software for immune sequencing data. In the study overall: Clinical courses comprised relapsing-remitting, secondary progressive and progressive-relapsing multiple sclerosis.

From germline, CDR1 is DFQATT and CDR2 SNEGSKA (reference sequence). Losses at the gene ends were 5 bases for V and 5 bases for J; bases not matched to a gene: 5. This CDR3 has 13 residues. Study-wide results and limits: The study found TRBV5-6, TRBV5-1 and TRBV20-1 among roughly 5 TRBV segments more frequent in patients than controls. Controls had significantly higher normalized Chao1 diversity than multiple sclerosis patients.

The TCR beta cDNA libraries carried unique molecular identifiers. TCRdb used MiXCR to reprocess the PCR reads, holding one entry per CDR3 protein. The table has more than 450,000 distinct CDR3 sequences, roughly 34% seen once; the top ten hold around 6%. The chain carries TRBV20-1 and TRBJ2-5; 10 bases match TRBD2. The clonotype comes from a girl aged 2-17 years with multiple sclerosis. The sequenced material came from blood. CDR3 loop: CSAQRGGGETQYF. The CDR3 DNA reads as TGCAGTGCTCAGCGGGGGGGCGGGGAGACCCAGTACTTC.